This T cell receptor (beta chain) was retrieved from a study of blood T cells in healthy people across ages. Study-wide results and limits: Among T cells, TCR beta diversity per million cells dropped roughly linearly as age rose.

Primed by a sample-barcoded 5' primer and a J-beta primer mix, a second PCR proceeded for about 6 to 12 cycles. Each cDNA was tagged by a template-switch adaptor containing 12 random nucleotides. Each of the samples gave a minimum of 3 million paired-end reads that contained CDR3. In TCRdb, the 5' RACE reads were re-called with MiXCR into one record per CDR3 protein. The data hold more than 1 million distinct CDR3 sequences, with under 55% observed a single time. With respect to this clonotype: Its matching antigen is unknown.

Looked up from germline, CDR1 is MDHEN and CDR2 is SYDVKM. V lost 6 bases and J lost 6, with 9 bases in between. The length of the CDR3 is 12 residues. Isolated PBMCs totaled at least 6 million in each sample. The receptor comes from a woman aged 55-70 years in good health. The sample was blood. This chain connects TRBV28 to TRBJ1-5, with D unresolved. The CDR3 loop is CASSQDPQPQHF. CDR3 in DNA: TGTGCCAGCAGCCAGGACCCTCAGCCCCAGCATTTT.